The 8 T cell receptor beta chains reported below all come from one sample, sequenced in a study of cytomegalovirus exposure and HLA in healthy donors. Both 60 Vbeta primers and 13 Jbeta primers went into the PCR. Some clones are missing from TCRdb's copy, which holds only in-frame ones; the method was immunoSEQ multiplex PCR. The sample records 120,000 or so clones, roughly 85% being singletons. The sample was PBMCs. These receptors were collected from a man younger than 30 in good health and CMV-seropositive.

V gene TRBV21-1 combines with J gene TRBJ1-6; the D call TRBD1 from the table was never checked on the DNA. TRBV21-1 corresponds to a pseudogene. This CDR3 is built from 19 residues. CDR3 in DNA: TGTGCCAGCAGCATCGGCAGGGTAGCAGGTAGAGCTTATAATTCACCCCTCCACTTT. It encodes CASSIGRVAGRAYNSPLHF.

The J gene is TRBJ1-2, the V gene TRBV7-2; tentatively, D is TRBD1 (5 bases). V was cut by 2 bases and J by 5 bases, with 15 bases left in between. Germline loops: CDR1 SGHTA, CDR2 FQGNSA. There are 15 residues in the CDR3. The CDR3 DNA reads TGTGCCAGCAGCTTAACCCACCTCGGGGGGTATGGCTACACCTTC. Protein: CASSLTHLGGYGYTF.

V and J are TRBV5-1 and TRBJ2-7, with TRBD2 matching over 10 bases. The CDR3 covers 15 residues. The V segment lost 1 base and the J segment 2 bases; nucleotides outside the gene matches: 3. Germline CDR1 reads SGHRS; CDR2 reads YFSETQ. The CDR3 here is CASSLLAGDTYEQYF. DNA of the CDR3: TGCGCCAGCAGCTTGCTAGCGGGGGACACCTACGAGCAGTACTTC.

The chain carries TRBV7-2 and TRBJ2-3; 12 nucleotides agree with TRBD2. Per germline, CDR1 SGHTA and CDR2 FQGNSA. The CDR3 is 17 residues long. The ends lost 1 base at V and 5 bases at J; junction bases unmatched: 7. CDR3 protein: CASSLVASGGVEDTQYF. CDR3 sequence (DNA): TGTGCCAGCAGCTTAGTGGCTAGCGGGGGGGTGGAAGATACGCAGTATTTT.

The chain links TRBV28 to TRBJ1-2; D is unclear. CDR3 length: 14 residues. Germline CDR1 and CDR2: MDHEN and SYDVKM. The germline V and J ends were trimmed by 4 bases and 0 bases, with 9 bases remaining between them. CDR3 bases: TGTGCCAGCAGTTCGCCCGGTACTAACTATGGCTACACCTTC. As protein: CASSSPGTNYGYTF.

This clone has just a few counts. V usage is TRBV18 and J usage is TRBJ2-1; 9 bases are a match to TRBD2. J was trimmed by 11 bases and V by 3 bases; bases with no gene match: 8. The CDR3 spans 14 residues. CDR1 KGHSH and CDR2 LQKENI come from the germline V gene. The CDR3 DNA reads TGTGCCAGCTCACCGGGGACTAGCAAAAAAAAGCAGTTCTTC. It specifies CASSPGTSKKKQFF.

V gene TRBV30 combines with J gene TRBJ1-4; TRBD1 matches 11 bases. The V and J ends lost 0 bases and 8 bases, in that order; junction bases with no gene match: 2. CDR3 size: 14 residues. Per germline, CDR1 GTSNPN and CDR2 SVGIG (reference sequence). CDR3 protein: CAWSVDRGREKLFF. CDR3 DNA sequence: TGTGCCTGGAGTGTGGACAGGGGGCGAGAAAAACTGTTTTTT.

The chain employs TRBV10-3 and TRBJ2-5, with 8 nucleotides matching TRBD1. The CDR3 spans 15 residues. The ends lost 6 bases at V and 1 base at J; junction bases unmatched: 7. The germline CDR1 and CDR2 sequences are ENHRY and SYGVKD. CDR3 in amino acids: CAIRPVGQGQETQYF. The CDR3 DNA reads TGTGCCATCAGACCCGTCGGACAGGGCCAAGAGACCCAGTACTTC.